The clone carrying this T cell receptor (beta chain) occurred a few times. The antigen is unknown. The CDR3 length is 13 residues. CDR1 and CDR2 (germline): LGHNA, YSLEER. The V and J ends lost 2 bases and 7 bases respectively, with 12 bases between them. The sample comes from a study of OX40 agonist ivuxolimab in advanced cancers. In the study overall: Two patients with cutaneous melanoma and one with hepatocellular carcinoma, three in total, showed partial responses.

Data came from immunoSEQ multiplex PCR; TCRdb stores just in-frame clones and leaves some out. The table lists approximately 11,000 clones, roughly 82% of them singletons. Study results and limitations: Doses of 0.1 to 3.0 mg/kg were accompanied by clonal expansion of CD4+ and CD8+ blood T cells by week 6. Partial responders receiving 0.1-3.0 mg/kg showed among the lowest clonal expansion.

The sequence derives from an adult with an advanced solid tumor such as melanoma, head and neck, liver or kidney cancer. This chain uses TRBV4-3 with TRBJ2-7, with D unresolved. Material: CD4+ or CD8+ T cells sorted from blood, obtained in a trial of the OX40 agonist ivuxolimab. The DNA for the CDR3 is TGCGCCAGCAGCCAACGACCCTCATGGGAGCAGTACTTC. Translated: CASSQRPSWEQYF.